This TCR beta chain was identified during a study of PD-L1 blockade in urothelial cancer. Background on the study: In terms of prior chemotherapy, patients had received 0 to 3 regimens.

Germline V lookup: CDR1 MNHEY, CDR2 SMNVEV (reference sequence). CDR3 size: 14 residues. Trimming removed 3 bases at V and 5 bases at J, with 11 bases between. The time point: pretreatment peripheral blood. TCRdb's table, derived via immunoSEQ multiplex PCR, lists solely in-frame clones and lacks some. The sample has over 75,000 clones; about 89% are singletons. The sequence was collected from an elderly woman with urothelial cancer. The V and J genes are TRBV27 and TRBJ1-5; TRBD1 is a possible D gene (5 bases). Sample: PBMCs, taken around atezolizumab (anti-PD-L1) treatment. The CDR3 spells CASSFRGSDQPQHF. The DNA for the CDR3 is TGTGCCAGCAGTTTCCGGGGGAGCGATCAGCCCCAGCATTTT.